The entry that follows covers one T cell receptor beta chain sequence. Trimming shortened V by 1 base and J by 6 bases, and 8 bases separated the two germline ends. From germline, CDR1 is SGHDT and CDR2 YYEEEE. The CDR3 runs to 13 residues. This sample was included in a study of shared clonotypes between healthy human individuals. Clones were sequenced by immunoSEQ multiplex PCR, and TCRdb holds only the in-frame ones, with some missing. The sample records about 300,000 clones, 74% being singletons. Material: memory CD4+ T cells sorted from blood. The subset denotes: CD45RA-negative fraction. V is TRBV5-6 and J is TRBJ2-1; no clear D gene. The TCR originated in a man aged 25-45 years in good health. The CDR3 DNA reads TGTGCCAGCAGCTTGCCATCGGGCAATGAGCAGTTCTTC. Amino acids: CASSLPSGNEQFF.